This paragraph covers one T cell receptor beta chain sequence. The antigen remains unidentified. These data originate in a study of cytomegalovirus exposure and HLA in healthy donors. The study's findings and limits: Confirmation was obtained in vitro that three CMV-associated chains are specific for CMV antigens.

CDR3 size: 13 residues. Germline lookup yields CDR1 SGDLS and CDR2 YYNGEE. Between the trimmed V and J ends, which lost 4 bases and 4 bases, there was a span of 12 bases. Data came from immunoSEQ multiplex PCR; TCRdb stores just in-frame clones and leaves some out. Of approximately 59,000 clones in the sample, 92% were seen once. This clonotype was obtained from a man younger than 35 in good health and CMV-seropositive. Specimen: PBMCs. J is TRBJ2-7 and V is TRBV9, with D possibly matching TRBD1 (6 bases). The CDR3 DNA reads TGTGCCAGCAGCTCCTCACAGGGTTACGAGCAGTACTTC. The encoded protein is CASSSSQGYEQYF.